The rows below give T cell receptor beta chains drawn from one sample of a study of T cells after yellow fever vaccination. Via MiXCR, TCRdb re-called the 5' RACE reads, giving one row per CDR3 protein. This table holds 300,000 to 350,000 distinct CDR3 sequences, roughly 8.3% found once. Sequences were derived from PBMCs, sampled about 49 days after the first yellow fever vaccination. All receptors derive from a young man who received the YFV17D yellow fever vaccine. CDR3s include the opening cysteine and the closing phenylalanine or tryptophan. The D gene is left open where the match is weak. Clone size, where shown, is once, few, many, or a class for clones that have expanded.

J | V | size | D | DNA | CDR3
TRBJ2-5 | TRBV9 | NA | TRBD2 | TGTGCCAGCAGCGCAGGGGGTCTAGCGGGGGACCTCCAAGAGACCCAGTACTTC | CASSAGGLAGDLQETQYF
TRBJ1-2 | TRBV28 | NA | NA | TGTGCCAGCAGTTTATTGGGGCTAGGGTATGGCTACACCTTC | CASSLLGLGYGYTF
TRBJ2-5 | TRBV4-2 | few | NA | TGTGCCAGCAGCCGGCAAGGGGACGGAATCGGAGAGACCCAGTACTTC | CASSRQGDGIGETQYF
TRBJ2-3 | TRBV12-3/TRBV12-4 | many | TRBD2 | TGTGCCAGCAGGATCCTCTCAGCGGGGGGGCCAGATACGCAGTATTTT | CASRILSAGGPDTQYF
TRBJ2-1 | TRBV18 | NA | TRBD2 | TGTGCCAGCTCACCGCCCGGGACTAGCGGCTACAATGAGCAGTTCTTC | CASSPPGTSGYNEQFF
TRBJ1-5 | TRBV28 | NA | NA | TGTGCCAGCAGTCTTCAGGGGACGGGGCCCCAGCATTTT | CASSLQGTGPQHF
TRBJ2-7 | TRBV20-1 | few | TRBD1 | TGCAGTGCTAGTAACCGGGACAGGGTATACGAGCAGTACTTC | CSASNRDRVYEQYF
TRBJ2-3 | TRBV5-1 | few | NA | TGCGCCAGCAGCTTGCTGGGATCGCAAACTGGCACAGATACGCAGTATTTT | CASSLLGSQTGTDTQYF
TRBJ2-5 | TRBV28 | NA | NA | TGTGCCAGCAGGGGAACAATGGGAAGGCAAGAGACCCAGTACTTC | CASRGTMGRQETQYF
TRBJ2-2 | TRBV12-3/TRBV12-4 | NA | NA | TGTGCCAGCAGCGACAGAGGGGGGGAGAGGACCGGGGAGCTGTTTTTT | CASSDRGGERTGELFF
TRBJ2-1 | TRBV20-1 | few | NA | TGCAGTGAGCGGGCCCTTAGCTCCTACAATGAGCAGTTCTTC | CSERALSSYNEQFF
TRBJ2-6 | TRBV4-3 | NA | TRBD1 | TGCGCCAGCAGCCAACGGACAGGGCCCTCTGGGGCCAACGTCCTGACTTTC | CASSQRTGPSGANVLTF
TRBJ1-5 | TRBV12-3/TRBV12-4 | many | NA | TGTGCCAGCAGTTTGAGCAGCCAACAGCCCCAGCATTTT | CASSLSSQQPQHF
TRBJ1-1 | TRBV7-9 | NA | NA | TGTGCCAGCATCCCTAGCTTGTCAGGCGCAGGCGGCAATGAAGCTTACTTT | CASIPSLSGAGGNEAYF
TRBJ2-3 | TRBV5-1 | NA | TRBD2 | TGCGCCAGCAGCCCAGCGGGGGGGCCGGGAGACTCACGGGATACGCAGTATTTT | CASSPAGGPGDSRDTQYF
TRBJ1-1 | TRBV16 | many | NA | TGTGCCAGCAGCCACGGGGGGAGGACTGAAGCTTTCTTT | CASSHGGRTEAFF
TRBJ1-1 | TRBV21-1 | NA | NA | TGTGCCAGCAGCAAAGCATCGCCCCCTGAAGCTTTCTTT | CASSKASPPEAFF
TRBJ1-6 | TRBV24-1 | NA | NA | TGTGCCACCAGCCCAGGATCCGGTAATTCACCCCTCCACTTT | CATSPGSGNSPLHF
TRBJ1-2 | TRBV27 | many | TRBD1 | TGTGCCAGCAGTCCGTACAGGGGCTATGGCTACACCTTC | CASSPYRGYGYTF
TRBJ2-7 | TRBV11-1 | NA | NA | TGTGCCAGCGGGAGGTCCCCCTACGAGCAGTACTTC | CASGRSPYEQYF
TRBJ2-1 | TRBV7-8 | few | TRBD1 | TGTGCCAGCAGCTTAGGCCCAGGGACAGGGGCTGGTGGTGAGCAGTTCTTC | CASSLGPGTGAGGEQFF
TRBJ1-6 | TRBV7-2 | NA | NA | TGTGCCAGCAGCTTAGATCCTTATAATTCACCCCTCCACTTT | CASSLDPYNSPLHF
TRBJ1-5 | TRBV5-1 | NA | TRBD1 | TGCGCCAGCAGCGTATCAGGGGGCGTCGATCAGCCCCAGCATTTT | CASSVSGGVDQPQHF
TRBJ2-7 | TRBV19 | few | NA | TGTGCCAGTAGTAGTCAGGCTACACGGTACGAGCAGTACTTC | CASSSQATRYEQYF
TRBJ2-3 | TRBV24-1 | NA | NA | TGTGCCACCAGACGACAGCTCACAGATACGCAGTATTTT | CATRRQLTDTQYF
TRBJ1-2 | TRBV7-9 | few | TRBD1 | TGTGCCAGCAGCATTCGACCGGGACAGGGGGGCTATGGCTACACCTTC | CASSIRPGQGGYGYTF
TRBJ2-7 | TRBV3-1 | NA | NA | TGTGCCAGCAGCCAAGAATGGGCTTCCCTCTTGCGCGAGCAGTACTTC | CASSQEWASLLREQYF
TRBJ2-1 | TRBV20-1 | NA | TRBD1 | TGCAGTGCTAGAGTTAGGGACAGCCGGAATGAGCAGTTCTTC | CSARVRDSRNEQFF
TRBJ2-7 | TRBV4-3 | few | NA | TGCGCCAGCAGCCACAGGTTGCGAGACGAGCAGTACTTC | CASSHRLRDEQYF
TRBJ1-4 | TRBV19 | NA | NA | TGTGCCAGTAGTATACTTCGACAGCCTATTGAAAAACTGTTTTTT | CASSILRQPIEKLFF
TRBJ2-3 | TRBV4-2 | NA | TRBD2 | TGTGCCAGCAGCCAAGAGGAGACTAGCGGGGGATGGGCAGATACGCAGTATTTT | CASSQEETSGGWADTQYF
TRBJ1-1 | TRBV27 | NA | NA | TGTGCCAGCAGTTTTGGGGTCAGGTCCGCTGAAGCTTTCTTT | CASSFGVRSAEAFF
TRBJ2-5 | TRBV24-1 | NA | NA | TGTGCCACCAGTGATGGGGGCGCTGGCAGAGGTGGAGAGACCCAGTACTTC | CATSDGGAGRGGETQYF
TRBJ2-1 | TRBV5-4 | few | NA | TGTGCCAGCAAAGACCTCTCCTACAATGAGCAGTTCTTC | CASKDLSYNEQFF
TRBJ2-7 | TRBV30 | few | NA | TGTGCCTGGACAGGGAGAGGCGAGCAGTACTTC | CAWTGRGEQYF
TRBJ2-1 | TRBV6-1 | NA | NA | TGTGCCAGCAGTAAAAGACACCTGCTAGGGGATGAGCAGTTCTTC | CASSKRHLLGDEQFF
TRBJ1-4 | TRBV12-3/TRBV12-4 | few | NA | TGTGCCAGCAGTTTAATACAGGGAGGAGAAAAACTGTTTTTT | CASSLIQGGEKLFF
TRBJ1-1 | TRBV5-1 | many | TRBD1 | TGCGCCAGCGCGGGGACAGGGTTTGGACCTTCTTACAACACTGAAGCTTTCTTT | CASAGTGFGPSYNTEAFF
TRBJ1-5 | TRBV5-4 | many | NA | TGTGCCAGCAGCTTACGGTATAGCAATCAGCCCCAGCATTTT | CASSLRYSNQPQHF
TRBJ1-1 | TRBV4-3 | NA | NA | TGCGCCAGCAGCCAAGAACCCGACAGGCCTTATCAAGCTTTCTTT | CASSQEPDRPYQAFF
TRBJ2-3 | TRBV21-1 | many | NA | TGTGCCAGGAAAATGGGCGGGGGAACGCAGTATTTT | CARKMGGGTQYF
TRBJ2-1 | TRBV7-9 | few | NA | TGTGCCAGCAGCTTAGAGGCCGCGAGCCAGTTCTTC | CASSLEAASQFF
TRBJ1-4 | TRBV7-9 | few | NA | TGTGCCAGCAGTTCAAGGGGAAATGAAAAACTGTTTTTT | CASSSRGNEKLFF
TRBJ2-3 | TRBV5-4 | NA | NA | TGTGCCAGCAGGGCCATGAGCACAGATACGCAGTATTTT | CASRAMSTDTQYF
TRBJ2-2 | TRBV5-1 | many | NA | TGCGCCAGCAGCCTCACGGGGGACACCGGGGAGCTGTTTTTT | CASSLTGDTGELFF
TRBJ1-2 | TRBV5-1 | NA | NA | TGCGCCAGCAGCTTGACAACCACTAACTATGGCTACACCTTC | CASSLTTTNYGYTF
TRBJ2-1 | TRBV7-9 | few | NA | TGTGCCAGCAGCTCAACCCGCATTCACAATGAGCAGTTCTTC | CASSSTRIHNEQFF
TRBJ1-2 | TRBV20-1 | NA | NA | TGCAGTGTCGGGGGGGGCGGCGCTGGCTACACCTTC | CSVGGGGAGYTF
TRBJ2-1 | TRBV7-2 | many | NA | TGTGCCAGCAGCTTAGTGCCGGGGCACAATGAGCAGTTCTTC | CASSLVPGHNEQFF
TRBJ2-3 | TRBV18 | once | TRBD2 | TGTGCCAGCTCAAGGTCTAGCGGGGGGGCCTCAGATACGCAGTATTTT | CASSRSSGGASDTQYF
TRBJ2-7 | TRBV4-3 | NA | NA | TGCGCCAGCAGCCAAGAGGACAACGCCTACGAGCAGTACTTC | CASSQEDNAYEQYF
TRBJ2-3 | TRBV7-2 | NA | TRBD2 | TGTGCCAGCAGCTTAGTTCAGCGGGGGGGCACAGATACGCAGTATTTT | CASSLVQRGGTDTQYF
TRBJ2-5 | TRBV4-1 | few | TRBD1 | TGCGCCAGCAGCCAAGTTCCAGGGGGACACGAGACCCAGTACTTC | CASSQVPGGHETQYF
TRBJ2-3 | TRBV7-9 | few | NA | TGTGCCAGCAGCTGGACTACGGGAGATACGCAGTATTTT | CASSWTTGDTQYF
TRBJ1-5 | TRBV5-1 | few | NA | TGCGCCAGCAGCCCGGACGGACAACTAAATCAGCCCCAGCATTTT | CASSPDGQLNQPQHF
TRBJ1-5 | TRBV5-5 | NA | TRBD1 | TGTGCCAGCAGCTCCCAGGGGGGGGATCAGCCCCAGCATTTT | CASSSQGGDQPQHF